These 23 T cell receptor beta chains were sequenced from one sample in a study of vaccination effects on CD4 cells after COVID-19. Viral peptide pool expansion of antigen-specific CD4+ T cells preceded sequencing in the ViraFEST assay. CD4+ T cells were isolated after approximately 10 days of culture. PCR confirmed that the person was infected with SARS-CoV-2 between March and December 2020. Their target antigens are unknown. Assay used: immunoSEQ multiplex PCR; TCRdb lists only in-frame clones, some missing. The repertoire holds roughly 57,000 clones, with 65% to 80% as singletons. Sequenced here: CD4+ T cells from PBMCs cultured with HIV peptides, sampled before COVID-19 vaccination. Indicated subset: HIV-1 Nef peptide pool negative control/reference culture. The receptors derive from a human donor who had a prior SARS-CoV-2 infection.

The gene calls are TRBV6-2 or TRBV6-3 and TRBJ1-2; 9 bases agree with TRBD1. With V trimmed by 6 bases and J by 2 bases, 7 bases remained unmatched. The germline gives CDR1 MNHEY, CDR2 SVGEGT. This CDR3 region has 15 residues. The CDR3 loop is CASSQTGQGNYGYTF. CDR3 sequence (DNA): TGTGCCAGCAGCCAAACAGGACAGGGGAACTATGGCTACACCTTC.

The chain employs TRBV6-5 and TRBJ2-2, with 7 bases aligning to TRBD2. V shed 2 bases, J shed 6 bases, and the junction held 9 bases outside the gene matches. The CDR3 runs 16 residues. Looked up from germline, CDR1 is MNHEY and CDR2 is SVGAGI. The CDR3 spells CASSYVHTSAAGELFF. Written as DNA, the CDR3 is TGTGCCAGCAGTTACGTCCATACTAGCGCCGCCGGGGAGCTGTTTTTT.

The chain carries TRBV7-8 and TRBJ2-1, with no clear D. The CDR3 runs 14 residues. Germline-derived CDR1 and CDR2 are SGHVS and FQNEAQ. The V gene lost 3 bases and the J gene lost 6 bases, with 12 bases spanning the gap. Here the CDR3 reads CASSFDFVRNEQFF. Written as DNA, the CDR3 is TGTGCCAGCAGCTTTGATTTTGTCCGCAATGAGCAGTTCTTC.

The J gene is TRBJ2-5, the V gene TRBV12-5, with D uncertain. The CDR3 spans 18 residues. The ends were cut back, 0 bases at V and 5 bases at J, with 22 bases in the middle. Germline assignment: CDR1 LGHNT and CDR2 FRNRAP. The CDR3 coding sequence is TGTGCTAGTGGTTTGGTAAATATAGGCTCCCTCTTCGAGGAGACCCAGTACTTC. This gives the protein CASGLVNIGSLFEETQYF.

The CDR3 bases are TGTGCCAGCAGTCCCTGGGGACAGGGCCCACTTAGCAATCAGCCCCAGCATTTT. It specifies CASSPWGQGPLSNQPQHF. The V gene is TRBV6-4, the J gene TRBJ1-5; TRBD1 matches at 9 bases. Trimming cost V 5 bases and J 0 bases; bases outside gene matches: 11. The germline V gene encodes CDR1 MRHNA and CDR2 SNTAGT. The CDR3 totals 18 residues.

CDR3 sequence (DNA): TGTGCCAGCAAAGAAGGCAATCAGCCCCAGCATTTT. Amino acids: CASKEGNQPQHF. The gene calls are TRBV28 and TRBJ1-5, with no clear D. Trimming took off 7 bases at V and 2 bases at J, with 6 bases between the two ends. Per the germline V gene, CDR1 is MDHEN and CDR2 is SYDVKM. The CDR3 runs to 12 residues.

The chain carries TRBV7-3 and TRBJ2-5; 11 bases map to TRBD2. CDR1 is SGHTA and CDR2 is FQGTGA in the germline V gene. The CDR3 extends over 18 amino acids. V lost 0 bases, J lost 1 base, and 7 bases stayed unmatched. The CDR3 nucleotides read TGTGCCAGCAGCTTAACGTTGTCTAGCGGGGGGCGCCAAGAGACCCAGTACTTC. Its protein is CASSLTLSSGGRQETQYF.

A few counts support this clone. J is TRBJ1-2 and V is TRBV2; D unresolved. This CDR3 is 11 amino acids long. V was trimmed by 2 bases and J by 13 bases, leaving 11 bases between them. Germline-derived CDR1 and CDR2 are SNHLY and FYNNEI. The CDR3 loop is CASSEFQTGTF. In nucleotides, the CDR3 is TGTGCCAGCAGTGAATTCCAGACGGGCACCTTC.

This clone was counted a few times. V and J are TRBV4-1 and TRBJ2-5; TRBD2 might be the D (6 bases). Germline loops: CDR1 MGHRA, CDR2 YSYEKL. CDR3 length: 16 residues. Trimming took 1 base from V and 7 from J, leaving 19 bases between them. The CDR3 sequence: CASSQVSQGGARTQYF. CDR3 DNA: TGCGCCAGCAGCCAAGTTAGTCAGGGCGGGGCGAGGACCCAGTACTTC.

Only a few counts were recorded for this clone. V gene TRBV15 combines with J gene TRBJ1-6; D might be TRBD1 (5 bases). V lost 0 bases to trimming and J lost 9 bases, with 9 bases between them. Per germline, CDR1 LNHNV and CDR2 YYDKDF (reference sequence). The CDR3 totals 14 residues. This CDR3 reads CATSRDRVGSPLHF. CDR3 nucleotide sequence: TGTGCCACCAGCAGAGACAGGGTTGGTTCACCCCTCCACTTT.

The rearrangement joins TRBV2 to TRBJ1-1; no definite D call. The germline gives CDR1 SNHLY, CDR2 FYNNEI. CDR3 length equals 17 residues. V gave up 7 bases and J gave up 5 bases, with 26 bases separating them. The CDR3 DNA reads TGTGCCAGCATTCGCGATTGGCCAGTAGGGTTAGGGACTGAAGCTTTCTTT. This encodes CASIRDWPVGLGTEAFF.

The chain recombines TRBV7-2 with TRBJ1-1; D is undetermined. CDR1 SGHTA and CDR2 FQGNSA come from the germline V gene. CDR3 size: 14 residues. Deletions cut 3 bases from V and 0 bases from J, with 8 bases between. CDR3 nucleotide sequence: TGTGCCAGCAGCTTGAGGGTTATGAACACTGAAGCTTTCTTT. Residues: CASSLRVMNTEAFF.

V is TRBV7-9 and J is TRBJ2-5, with 9 bases identical to TRBD1. The V gene's germline CDR1 is SEHNR and CDR2 FQNEAQ (reference sequence). The V and J ends lost 5 bases and 3 bases, in that order; junction bases with no gene match: 7. The CDR3 is 15 residues long. CDR3 bases: TGTGCCAGCAGCCCGGGACAGGGTGGAAAAGAGACCCAGTACTTC. It codes for CASSPGQGGKETQYF.

This clone was seen a few times. For the CDR3, the DNA is TGTGCCAGCAGTCCCAGGGGGGGTGAAATCAATCAGCCCCAGCATTTT. As protein: CASSPRGGEINQPQHF. V gene TRBV2 combines with J gene TRBJ1-5; 7 bases are a match to TRBD1. The CDR3 has 16 residues. Losses at the gene ends were 5 bases for V and 3 bases for J; bases not matched to a gene: 10. CDR1 and CDR2 from the germline V gene are SNHLY and FYNNEI.

This rearrangement joins TRBV19 to TRBJ2-7, with 10 bases lining up with TRBD1. This CDR3 is built from 13 residues. J lost 9 bases, V lost 3 bases, and 5 bases had no gene match. Germline V gene sequence: CDR1 LNHDA, CDR2 SQIVND (reference sequence). The CDR3 sequence: CASSIGTGVRQYF. CDR3 in DNA: TGTGCCAGTAGTATCGGGACAGGGGTGCGGCAGTACTTC. Full variable domain (remainder filled in from reference TRBV19 and TRBJ2-7): DGGITQSPKYLFRKEGQNVTLSCEQNLNHDAMYWYRQDPGQGLRLIYYSQIVNDFQKGDIAEGYSVSREKKESFPLTVTSAQKNPTAFYLCASSIGTGVRQYFGPGTRLTVT.

This sequence joins TRBV11-2 and TRBJ2-2; TRBD1 or TRBD2 may be the D gene (5 bases each). V lost 1 base, J lost 4 bases, and 13 bases lay in between. CDR1 and CDR2 (germline): SGHAT, FQNNGV. The CDR3 contains 16 residues. The CDR3 sequence is CASSLAGGAFTGELFF. The CDR3 nucleotides are TGTGCCAGCAGCTTAGCTGGGGGAGCATTCACCGGGGAGCTGTTTTTT. The complete variable domain, with remaining parts taken from reference TRBV11-2 and TRBJ2-2, reads EAGVAQSPRYKIIEKRQSVAFWCNPISGHATLYWYQQILGQGPKLLIQFQNNGVVDDSQLPKDRFSAERLKGVDSTLKIQPAKLEDSAVYLCASSLAGGAFTGELFFGEGSRLTVL.

This clone is deemed medium-sized. The rearrangement uses TRBV30 and TRBJ1-5; 9 nucleotides line up with TRBD1. Germline values: CDR1 GTSNPN, CDR2 SVGIG (reference sequence). J lost 0 bases, V lost 4 bases, and 13 bases had no gene match. There are 18 residues in the CDR3. As DNA, the CDR3 is TGTGCCTGGAAGGCGGACAGGGGTGGAACTTATAGCAATCAGCCCCAGCATTTT. Residues: CAWKADRGGTYSNQPQHF.

The rearrangement joins TRBV4-1 to TRBJ1-2; 9 positions match TRBD1. V lost 2 bases and J lost 2; bases outside the gene matches: 6. Germline loops: CDR1 MGHRA, CDR2 YSYEKL. The CDR3 extends over 16 amino acids. DNA for the CDR3: TGCGCCAGCAGCCAACCCCGGGACAGGGTAAACTATGGCTACACCTTC. It is translated as CASSQPRDRVNYGYTF.

The sample holds a few counts of this clone. The V and J genes are TRBV5-1 and TRBJ2-2; 8 positions match TRBD1. Germline assignment: CDR1 SGHRS and CDR2 YFSETQ. The CDR3 is 16 amino acids. The ends lost 1 base at V and 3 bases at J; junction bases unmatched: 5. In nucleotides, the CDR3 is TGCGCCAGCAGCTTGCTACCGGGACAGGACACCGGGGAGCTGTTTTTT. Protein: CASSLLPGQDTGELFF.

The rearrangement joins TRBV5-5 to TRBJ1-1; D is ambiguous. The germline V gene encodes CDR1 SGHKS and CDR2 YYEKEE (reference sequence). V lost 2 bases, J lost 1 base, and 6 bases lay in between. The CDR3 sequence is 13 residues long. The CDR3 DNA sequence: TGTGCCAGCAGCTTCGACACGAACACTGAAGCTTTCTTT. Translation gives CASSFDTNTEAFF.

The gene calls are TRBV5-1 and TRBJ2-7, with D possibly being TRBD2 (5 bases). The CDR3 has 15 residues. V lost 4 bases and J lost 4, with 18 bases in between. Germline CDR1 is SGHRS and CDR2 is YFSETQ. CDR3 coding DNA: TGCGCCAGCAGCACCGCCGCCCAGAGAGGGTACGAGCAGTACTTC. It translates to CASSTAAQRGYEQYF.

The rearrangement uses TRBV5-1 and TRBJ1-5; 10 bases line up with TRBD1. CDR1 is SGHRS, CDR2 YFSETQ, per germline. Trimming removed 0 bases from V and 6 bases from J; junction bases left unmatched: 6. This CDR3 has 16 amino acids. CDR3 loop: CASSLAGQGESQPQHF. CDR3 nucleotides: TGCGCCAGCAGCTTGGCCGGACAGGGGGAAAGTCAGCCCCAGCATTTT.

This clone was picked up one time. The chain carries TRBV2 and TRBJ2-5; D is possibly TRBD1 (6 bases). CDR3 size: 13 residues. Germline V gene data show CDR1 as SNHLY and CDR2 as FYNNEI. V was clipped by 2 bases and J by 4 bases, with 8 bases between them. The CDR3 is CASSEWGRETQYF. Here the CDR3 DNA reads TGTGCCAGCAGTGAATGGGGGCGAGAGACCCAGTACTTC.